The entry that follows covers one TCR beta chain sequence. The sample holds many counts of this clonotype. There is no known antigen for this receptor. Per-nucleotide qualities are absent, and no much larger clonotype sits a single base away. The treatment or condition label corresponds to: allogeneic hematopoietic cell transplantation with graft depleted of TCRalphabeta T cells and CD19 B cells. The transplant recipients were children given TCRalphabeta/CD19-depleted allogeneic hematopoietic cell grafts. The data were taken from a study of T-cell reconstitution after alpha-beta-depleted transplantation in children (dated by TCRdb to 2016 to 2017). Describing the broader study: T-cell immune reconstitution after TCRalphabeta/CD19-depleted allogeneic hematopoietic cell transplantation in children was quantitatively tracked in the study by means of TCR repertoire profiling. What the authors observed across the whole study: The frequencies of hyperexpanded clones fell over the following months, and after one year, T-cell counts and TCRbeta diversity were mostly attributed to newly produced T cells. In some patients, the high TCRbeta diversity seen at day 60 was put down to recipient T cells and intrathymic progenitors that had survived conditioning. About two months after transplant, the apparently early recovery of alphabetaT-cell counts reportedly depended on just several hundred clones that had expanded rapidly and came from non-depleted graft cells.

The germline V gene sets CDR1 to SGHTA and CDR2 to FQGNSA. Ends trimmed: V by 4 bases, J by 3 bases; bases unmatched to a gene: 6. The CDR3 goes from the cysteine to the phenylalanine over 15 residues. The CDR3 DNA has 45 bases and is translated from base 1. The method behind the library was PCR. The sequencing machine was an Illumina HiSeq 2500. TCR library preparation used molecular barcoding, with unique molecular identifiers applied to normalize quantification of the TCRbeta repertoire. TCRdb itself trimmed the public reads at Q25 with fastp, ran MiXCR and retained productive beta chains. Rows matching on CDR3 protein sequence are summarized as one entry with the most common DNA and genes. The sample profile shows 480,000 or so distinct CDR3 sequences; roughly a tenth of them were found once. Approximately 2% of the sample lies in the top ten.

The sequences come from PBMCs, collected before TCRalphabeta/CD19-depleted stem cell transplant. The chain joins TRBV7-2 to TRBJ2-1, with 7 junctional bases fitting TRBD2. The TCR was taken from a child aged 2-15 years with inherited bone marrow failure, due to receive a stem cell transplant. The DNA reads TGTGCCAGCAGCTCTGGGGGGGGGAGCTACAATGAGCAGTTCTTC. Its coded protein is CASSSGGGSYNEQFF.